The 27 T cell receptor beta chains presented below share a single source sample, sequenced in a study of long-term antiretroviral therapy in people with HIV. A v3.0 immunoSEQ assay was performed at survey level. Assay: immunoSEQ multiplex PCR; the TCRdb copy retains only in-frame clones and omits some. There are about 25,000 clones in the sample; approximately 78% occur only once, and around 13% lies in the top ten. Material: unsorted PBMCs, obtained 2.9 years after starting antiretroviral therapy. The receptors shown here come from a man aged 45-65 years with HIV.

This clone appeared a single time. This chain uses TRBV28 with TRBJ2-3, with 8 nucleotides matching TRBD1. Germline-derived CDR1 and CDR2 are MDHEN and SYDVKM. With V trimmed by 5 bases and J by 6 bases, 7 bases remained unmatched. The CDR3 runs 14 residues. The CDR3 loop reads CASSPRQGSDTQYF. CDR3 DNA sequence: TGTGCCAGCAGTCCACGACAGGGGTCCGATACGCAGTATTTT.

CDR3 in DNA: TGTGCCAGCAGCGTAGCTGGGACAGGGGGCTACTATGGCTACACCTTC. Translation gives CASSVAGTGGYYGYTF. This chain links TRBV9 with TRBJ1-2, with 12 bases fitting TRBD1. The germline V gene encodes CDR1 SGDLS and CDR2 YYNGEE. CDR3 length equals 16 residues. V lost 0 bases, J lost 3 bases, and 3 bases stayed unmatched.

A remark on this clone: Other DNA variants within this sample encode the same CDR3. The rearrangement uses TRBV9 and TRBJ1-1; D may be TRBD1 (6 bases). V was trimmed by 0 bases and J by 3 bases, leaving 6 bases between them. The CDR3 spans 13 residues. The germline CDR1 and CDR2 sequences are SGDLS and YYNGEE. The CDR3 protein is CASSVEGDTEAFF. For the CDR3, the DNA is TGTGCCAGCAGCGTAGAGGGGGACACTGAAGCTTTCTTT.

V gene TRBV5-5 combines with J gene TRBJ2-7; TRBD2 agrees at 12 bases. Germline V gene lookup returns CDR1 SGHKS and CDR2 YYEKEE (reference sequence). This CDR3 contains 15 residues. V was clipped by 4 bases and J by 7 bases; unmatched bases: 9. The DNA of the CDR3 is TGTGCCAGCAGCCCTAGGACTAGCGGGGTTCAAGAGCAGTACTTC. Its translation is CASSPRTSGVQEQYF.

The CDR3 protein is CASSHGGLDTQYF. The CDR3 coding sequence is TGTGCCAGCAGCCACGGGGGCTTAGATACGCAGTATTTT. The rearrangement links TRBV9 to TRBJ2-3, with D perhaps TRBD1 or TRBD2 (6 bases each). Germline-derived CDR1 and CDR2 are SGDLS and YYNGEE. The CDR3 spans 13 residues. Between the trimmed V and J ends, which lost 4 bases and 5 bases, there was a span of 11 bases.

The chain is built from TRBV11-2 and TRBJ1-4; 9 bases are a match to TRBD1. CDR3 size: 15 residues. Germline V lookup: CDR1 SGHAT, CDR2 FQNNGV. With V trimmed by 5 bases and J by 7 bases, 8 bases remained unmatched. The CDR3 DNA is TGTGCCAGCAGCCTTCGACAGGGGGGCGGTGAAAAACTGTTTTTT. This sequence encodes CASSLRQGGGEKLFF.

The chain combines TRBV2 with TRBJ1-4; TRBD1 matches at 8 bases. The germline CDR1 and CDR2 sequences are SNHLY and FYNNEI. This CDR3 spans 15 amino acids. Trimming removed 8 bases from V and 5 bases from J; junction bases left unmatched: 10. CDR3 nucleotide sequence: TGTGCCAGCGGACGACAGGGGACTTCAAATGAAAAACTGTTTTTT. It translates to CASGRQGTSNEKLFF.

The CDR3 reads CASSLPPGQGPDTIYF. CDR3 coding DNA: TGTGCCAGCAGCCTACCTCCGGGACAGGGGCCCGACACCATATATTTT. J is TRBJ1-3 and V is TRBV7-6, with 10 bases lining up with TRBD1. Trimming at V came to 5 bases and at J to 8 bases, leaving 12 bases not matched to a gene. The germline V gene has CDR1 SGHVS and CDR2 FNYEAQ. This CDR3 has 16 amino acids.

This clone was detected only a few times. This sample also contains other DNA sequences that code for the same CDR3. The V and J genes are TRBV18 and TRBJ1-1; D ambiguous. CDR1 and CDR2 from the germline V gene are KGHSH and LQKENI. V was pared by 3 bases and J by 2 bases, with 4 bases between. The CDR3 is made up of 12 amino acids. CDR3: CASSPQNTEAFF. The CDR3 bases are TGTGCCAGCTCACCCCAAAACACTGAAGCTTTCTTT.

The rearrangement links TRBV19 to TRBJ2-1, with 7 bases aligning to TRBD1. This CDR3 contains 18 residues. CDR1 is LNHDA and CDR2 is SQIVND in the germline V gene (reference sequence). Trimming at V came to 5 bases and at J to 0 bases, leaving 13 bases not matched to a gene. The CDR3 sequence is CASSSIFRDRPSYNEQFF. For the CDR3, the DNA is TGTGCCAGTAGTTCTATTTTCCGGGACAGACCCTCCTACAATGAGCAGTTCTTC.

In this sample, this clone turned up a few times. The chain has TRBV2 and TRBJ1-1, with 8 bases fitting TRBD1. The ends lost 9 bases at V and 2 bases at J; junction bases unmatched: 11. Germline lookup yields CDR1 SNHLY and CDR2 FYNNEI. The CDR3 length is 15 residues. DNA of the CDR3: TGTGCCAGGCCTACTTTACAGGGGGAAAACACTGAAGCTTTCTTT. Its translation: CARPTLQGENTEAFF. Variable domain in full (rest from reference TRBV2 and TRBJ1-1): EPEVTQTPSHQVTQMGQEVILRCVPISNHLYFYWYRQILGQKVEFLVSFYNNEISEKSEIFDDQFSVERPDGSNFTLKIRSTKLEDSAMYFCARPTLQGENTEAFFGQGTRLTVV.

The V call is TRBV2, the J call TRBJ2-1; no clear D gene. CDR1 and CDR2 from the germline V gene are SNHLY and FYNNEI. Trimming left V 6 bases short and J 6 bases short, with 18 bases between. CDR3 length: 15 amino acids. The CDR3 coding sequence is TGTGCCAGCAGGGACGGGTCTCCTTACCGCAATGAGCAGTTCTTC. This translates into CASRDGSPYRNEQFF.

The chain combines TRBV30 with TRBJ1-5; TRBD1 might be the D (5 bases). This CDR3 comprises 15 residues. Germline values: CDR1 GTSNPN, CDR2 SVGIG (reference sequence). Deletions cut 5 bases from V and 2 bases from J, with 16 bases between. The CDR3 DNA follows: TGTGCCTGGGACCCCGGGCAGGGTCGCAATCAGCCCCAGCATTTT. Protein product: CAWDPGQGRNQPQHF. The entire variable domain, with the rest obtained from reference TRBV30 and TRBJ1-5, is as follows: SQTIHQWPATLVQPVGSPLSLECTVEGTSNPNLYWYRQAAGRGLQLLFYSVGIGQISSEVPQNLSASRPQDRQFILSSKKLLLSDSGFYLCAWDPGQGRNQPQHFGDGTRLSIL.

The chain carries TRBV11-2 and TRBJ2-5, with TRBD1 as a possible D gene (6 bases). The J call may be faulty, since TRBJ2-7 better matches the DNA end. Germline CDR1 reads SGHAT; CDR2 reads FQNNGV. The CDR3 loop spans 15 amino acids. CDR3 DNA sequence: TGTGCCAGCAGCTTACGCGGACAGATATACTACGAGCAGTACTTC. This codes for CASSLRGQIYYEQYF.

CDR3 bases: TGTGCCATCAGTGAGGCGGTGCGTGAGCAGTTCTTC. It translates to CAISEAVREQFF. The rearrangement joins TRBV10-3 to TRBJ2-1; D is uncertain. Germline CDR1 ENHRY, CDR2 SYGVKD. The CDR3 is 12 residues long. V was clipped by 2 bases and J by 9 bases, with 8 bases between them.

The J gene is TRBJ1-3, the V gene TRBV10-2, with D unresolved. Deletions cut 5 bases from V and 6 bases from J, with 11 bases between. The CDR3 consists of 13 residues. The V gene's germline CDR1 is WSHSY and CDR2 SAAADI. The CDR3 coding sequence is TGCGCCAGCAGTCAGGCCCGGGAAAACACCATATATTTT. It translates to CASSQARENTIYF.

The chain recombines TRBV5-1 with TRBJ1-1; no clear D. Germline V gene lookup returns CDR1 SGHRS and CDR2 YFSETQ. V lost 2 bases, J lost 1 base, and 6 bases lay in between. The CDR3 sequence is 13 residues long. The DNA of the CDR3 is TGCGCCAGCAGCTTTGGGAGGAACACTGAAGCTTTCTTT. Its protein product is CASSFGRNTEAFF.

The V and J genes are TRBV27 and TRBJ1-2, with TRBD1 matching 9 bases. V lost 2 bases to trimming and J lost 7 bases; unmatched junction nucleotides: 5. Germline V CDR1 and CDR2: MNHEY, SMNVEV (reference sequence). This CDR3 contains 14 residues. The CDR3, as DNA: TGTGCCAGCAGTTTAAGGGACAGGGTGACTGGCTACACCTTC. It encodes CASSLRDRVTGYTF.

This sequence joins TRBV12-5 and TRBJ2-1; weak D call: TRBD2 (6 bases). The CDR3 is 13 residues long. Germline loops: CDR1 LGHNT, CDR2 FRNRAP. The ends were cut back, 2 bases at V and 6 bases at J, with 8 bases in the middle. The CDR3: CASGLSGGNEQFF. CDR3 sequence (DNA): TGTGCTAGTGGTTTGTCCGGGGGCAATGAGCAGTTCTTC.

V is TRBV6-5 and J is TRBJ1-3; D gene ambiguous. With 0 bases removed from V and 0 bases from J, the gap between germline ends came to 9 bases. The CDR3 loop spans 16 amino acids. Germline V lookup: CDR1 MNHEY, CDR2 SVGAGI. CDR3: CASSYSMKSSGNTIYF. For the CDR3, the DNA is TGTGCCAGCAGTTACTCGATGAAGAGCTCTGGAAACACCATATATTTT.

The CDR3 sequence is CASSVAGEFGYTF. CDR3 coding DNA: TGTGCCAGCAGCGTAGCGGGTGAATTTGGCTACACCTTC. The rearrangement joins TRBV9 to TRBJ1-2, with unresolved D. This CDR3 has 13 residues. Per germline, CDR1 SGDLS and CDR2 YYNGEE. Trimming took off 0 bases at V and 7 bases at J, with 10 bases between the two ends.

This clone was counted between two and nine times. The J gene is TRBJ2-2, the V gene TRBV14, with TRBD2 as a possible D gene (6 bases). The CDR3 has 13 residues. V was clipped by 9 bases and J by 4 bases, with 12 bases between them. Germline V CDR1 and CDR2: SGHDN, FVKESK. The CDR3 sequence is CASGGGRTGELFF. For the CDR3, the DNA is TGTGCCAGTGGGGGAGGCCGCACCGGGGAGCTGTTTTTT.

The chain is built from TRBV7-8 and TRBJ1-1; 11 bases fit TRBD1. CDR1 is SGHVS, CDR2 FQNEAQ, per germline. The CDR3 runs to 15 residues. Trimming removed 5 bases from V and 6 bases from J; junction bases left unmatched: 8. CDR3 loop: CASSTGQGALAEAFF. The CDR3 region has the DNA TGTGCCAGCAGCACCGGACAGGGGGCGCTGGCTGAAGCTTTCTTT.

This chain connects TRBV5-8 to TRBJ1-5; TRBD1 matches 7 bases. The CDR3 totals 15 residues. Trimming took 5 bases from V and 6 from J; bases not matched to a gene: 11. The germline V gene has CDR1 SGHTS and CDR2 YDEGEE. CDR3 coding DNA: TGTGCCAGCAGTCCGACAGGGTCCCGGGGTCAGCCCCAGCATTTT. It encodes CASSPTGSRGQPQHF.

The chain joins TRBV28 to TRBJ2-7; a weak D match, TRBD2 (5 bases). CDR1 and CDR2 from the germline V gene are MDHEN and SYDVKM. V was clipped by 6 bases and J by 7 bases, with 25 bases between them. The CDR3 has 16 residues. The CDR3 reads CASSPALASGLVEQYF. The CDR3 DNA sequence: TGTGCCAGCAGCCCAGCCCTAGCCTCGGGGTTGGTAGAGCAGTACTTC.

The genes are TRBV6-1 and TRBJ2-7, with 7 bases matching TRBD1. The V segment lost 2 bases and the J segment 5 bases; nucleotides outside the gene matches: 9. Germline CDR1 is MNHNS and CDR2 is SASEGT. The CDR3 loop spans 15 amino acids. The CDR3 nucleotides read TGTGCCAGCAGTGAATGGGGTAGGGGGCGAAACGAGCAGTACTTC. Encoded protein: CASSEWGRGRNEQYF.

The chain carries TRBV9 and TRBJ2-5, with 9 bases that match TRBD2. The CDR3 spans 16 residues. CDR1 is SGDLS, CDR2 YYNGEE, per germline. The V gene end was trimmed by 0 bases and the J gene end by 4 bases; junction bases not matched to a gene: 7. The CDR3 bases are TGTGCCAGCAGCGTAGATAGGGGCGGGGGGGCAGAGACCCAGTACTTC. Translation: CASSVDRGGGAETQYF. The whole variable domain, filled in from reference TRBV9 and TRBJ2-5, reads DSGVTQTPKHLITATGQRVTLRCSPRSGDLSVYWYQQSLDQGLQFLIQYYNGEERAKGNILERFSAQQFPDLHSELNLSSLELGDSALYFCASSVDRGGGAETQYFGPGTRLLVL.